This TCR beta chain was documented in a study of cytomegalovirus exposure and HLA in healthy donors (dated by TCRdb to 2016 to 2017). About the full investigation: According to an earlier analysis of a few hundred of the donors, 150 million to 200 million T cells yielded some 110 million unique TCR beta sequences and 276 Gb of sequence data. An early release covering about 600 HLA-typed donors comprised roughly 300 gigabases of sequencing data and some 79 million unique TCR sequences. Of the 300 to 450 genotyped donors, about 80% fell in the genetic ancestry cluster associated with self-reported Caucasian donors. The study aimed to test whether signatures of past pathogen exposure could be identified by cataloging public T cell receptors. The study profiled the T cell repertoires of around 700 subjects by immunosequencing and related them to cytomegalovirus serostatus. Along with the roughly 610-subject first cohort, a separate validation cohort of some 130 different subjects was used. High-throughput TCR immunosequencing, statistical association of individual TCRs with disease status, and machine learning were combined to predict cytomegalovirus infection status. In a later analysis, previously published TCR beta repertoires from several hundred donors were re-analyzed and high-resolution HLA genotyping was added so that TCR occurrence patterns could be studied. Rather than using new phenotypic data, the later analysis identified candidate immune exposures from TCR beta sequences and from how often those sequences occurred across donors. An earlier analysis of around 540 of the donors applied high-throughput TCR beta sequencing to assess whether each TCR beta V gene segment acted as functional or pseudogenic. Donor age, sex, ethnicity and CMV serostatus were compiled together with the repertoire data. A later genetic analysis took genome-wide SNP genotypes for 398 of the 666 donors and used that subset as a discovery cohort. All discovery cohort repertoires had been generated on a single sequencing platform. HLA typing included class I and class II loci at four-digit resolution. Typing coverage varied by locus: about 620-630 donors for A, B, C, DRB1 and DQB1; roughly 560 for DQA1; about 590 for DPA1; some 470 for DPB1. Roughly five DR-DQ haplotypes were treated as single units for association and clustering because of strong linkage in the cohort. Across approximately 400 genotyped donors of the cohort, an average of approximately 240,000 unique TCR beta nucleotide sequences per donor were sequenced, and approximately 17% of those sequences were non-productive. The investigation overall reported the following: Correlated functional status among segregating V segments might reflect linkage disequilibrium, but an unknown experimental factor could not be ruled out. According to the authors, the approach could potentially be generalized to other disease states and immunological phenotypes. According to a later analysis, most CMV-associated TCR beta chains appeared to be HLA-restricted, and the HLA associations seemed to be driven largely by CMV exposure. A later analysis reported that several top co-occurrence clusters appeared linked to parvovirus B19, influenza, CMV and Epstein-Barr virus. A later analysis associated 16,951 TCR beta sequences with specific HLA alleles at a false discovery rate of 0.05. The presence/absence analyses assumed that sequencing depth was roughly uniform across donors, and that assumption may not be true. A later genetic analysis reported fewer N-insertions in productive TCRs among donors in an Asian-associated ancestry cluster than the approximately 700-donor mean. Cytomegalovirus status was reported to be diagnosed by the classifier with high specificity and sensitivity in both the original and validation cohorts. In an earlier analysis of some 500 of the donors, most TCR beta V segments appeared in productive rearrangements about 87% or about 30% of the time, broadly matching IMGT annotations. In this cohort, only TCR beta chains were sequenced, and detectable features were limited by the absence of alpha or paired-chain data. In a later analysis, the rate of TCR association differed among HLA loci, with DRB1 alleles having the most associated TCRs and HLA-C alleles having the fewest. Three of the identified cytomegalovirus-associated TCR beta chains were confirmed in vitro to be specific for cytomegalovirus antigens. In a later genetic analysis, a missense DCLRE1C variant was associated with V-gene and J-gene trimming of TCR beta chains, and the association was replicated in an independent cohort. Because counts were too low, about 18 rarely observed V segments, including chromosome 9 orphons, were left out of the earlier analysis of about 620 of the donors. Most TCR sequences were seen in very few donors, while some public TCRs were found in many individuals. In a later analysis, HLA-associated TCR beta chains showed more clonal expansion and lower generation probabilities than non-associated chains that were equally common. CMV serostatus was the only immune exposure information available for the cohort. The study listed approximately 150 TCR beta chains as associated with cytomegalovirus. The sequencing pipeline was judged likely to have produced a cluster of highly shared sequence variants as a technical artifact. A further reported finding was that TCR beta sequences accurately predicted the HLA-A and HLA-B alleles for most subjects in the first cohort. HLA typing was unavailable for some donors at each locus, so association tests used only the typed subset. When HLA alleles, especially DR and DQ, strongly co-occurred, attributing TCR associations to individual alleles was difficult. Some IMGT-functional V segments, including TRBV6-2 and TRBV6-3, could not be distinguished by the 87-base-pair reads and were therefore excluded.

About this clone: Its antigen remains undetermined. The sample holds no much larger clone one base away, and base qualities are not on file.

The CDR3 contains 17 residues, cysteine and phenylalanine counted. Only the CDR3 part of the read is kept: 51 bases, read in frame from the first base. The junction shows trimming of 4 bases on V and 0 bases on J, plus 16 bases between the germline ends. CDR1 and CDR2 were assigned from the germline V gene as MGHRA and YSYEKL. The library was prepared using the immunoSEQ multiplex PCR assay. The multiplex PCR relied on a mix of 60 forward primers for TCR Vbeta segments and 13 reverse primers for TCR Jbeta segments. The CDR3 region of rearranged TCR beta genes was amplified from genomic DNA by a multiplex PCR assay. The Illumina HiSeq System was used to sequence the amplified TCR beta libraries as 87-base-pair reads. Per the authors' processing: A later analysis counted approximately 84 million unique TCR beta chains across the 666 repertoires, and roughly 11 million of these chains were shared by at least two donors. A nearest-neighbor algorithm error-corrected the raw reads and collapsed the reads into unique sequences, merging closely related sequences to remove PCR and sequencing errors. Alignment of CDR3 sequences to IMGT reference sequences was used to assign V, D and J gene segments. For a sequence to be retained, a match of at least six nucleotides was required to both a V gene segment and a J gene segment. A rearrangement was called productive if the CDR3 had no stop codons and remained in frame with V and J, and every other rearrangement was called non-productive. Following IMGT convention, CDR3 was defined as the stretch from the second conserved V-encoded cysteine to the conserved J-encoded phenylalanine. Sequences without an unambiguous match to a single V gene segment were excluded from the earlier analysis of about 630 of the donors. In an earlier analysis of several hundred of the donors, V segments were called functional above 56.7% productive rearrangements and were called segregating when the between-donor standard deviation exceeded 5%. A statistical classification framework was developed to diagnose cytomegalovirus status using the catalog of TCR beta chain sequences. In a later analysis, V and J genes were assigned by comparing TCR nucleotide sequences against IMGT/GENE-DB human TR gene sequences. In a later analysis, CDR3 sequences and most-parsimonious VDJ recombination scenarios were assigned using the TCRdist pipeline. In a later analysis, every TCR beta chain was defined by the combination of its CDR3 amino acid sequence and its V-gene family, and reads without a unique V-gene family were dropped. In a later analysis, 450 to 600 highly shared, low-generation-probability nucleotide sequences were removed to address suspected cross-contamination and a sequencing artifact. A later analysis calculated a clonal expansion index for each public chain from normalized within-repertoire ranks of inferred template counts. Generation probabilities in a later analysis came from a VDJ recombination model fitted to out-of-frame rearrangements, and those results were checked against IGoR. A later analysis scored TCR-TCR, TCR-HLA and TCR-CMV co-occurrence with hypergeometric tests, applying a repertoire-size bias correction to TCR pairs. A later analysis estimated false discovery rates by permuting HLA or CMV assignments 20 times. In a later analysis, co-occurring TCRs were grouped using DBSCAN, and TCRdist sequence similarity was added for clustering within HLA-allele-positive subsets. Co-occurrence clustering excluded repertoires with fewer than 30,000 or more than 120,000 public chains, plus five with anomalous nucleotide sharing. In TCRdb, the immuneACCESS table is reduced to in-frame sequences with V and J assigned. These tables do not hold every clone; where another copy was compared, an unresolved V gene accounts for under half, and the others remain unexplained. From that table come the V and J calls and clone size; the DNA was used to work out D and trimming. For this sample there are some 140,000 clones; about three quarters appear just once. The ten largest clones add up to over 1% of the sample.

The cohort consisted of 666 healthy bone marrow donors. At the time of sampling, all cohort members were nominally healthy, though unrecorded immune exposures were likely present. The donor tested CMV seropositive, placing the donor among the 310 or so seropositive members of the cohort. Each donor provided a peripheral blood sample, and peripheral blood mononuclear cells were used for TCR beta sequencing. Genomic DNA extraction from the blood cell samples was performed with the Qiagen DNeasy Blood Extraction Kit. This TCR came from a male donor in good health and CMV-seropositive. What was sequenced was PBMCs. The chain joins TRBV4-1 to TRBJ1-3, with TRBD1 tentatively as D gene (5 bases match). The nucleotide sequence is TGCGCCAGCAGCCGGTCGGGACTCGTGTTCTCTGGAAACACCATATATTTT. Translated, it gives CASSRSGLVFSGNTIYF.